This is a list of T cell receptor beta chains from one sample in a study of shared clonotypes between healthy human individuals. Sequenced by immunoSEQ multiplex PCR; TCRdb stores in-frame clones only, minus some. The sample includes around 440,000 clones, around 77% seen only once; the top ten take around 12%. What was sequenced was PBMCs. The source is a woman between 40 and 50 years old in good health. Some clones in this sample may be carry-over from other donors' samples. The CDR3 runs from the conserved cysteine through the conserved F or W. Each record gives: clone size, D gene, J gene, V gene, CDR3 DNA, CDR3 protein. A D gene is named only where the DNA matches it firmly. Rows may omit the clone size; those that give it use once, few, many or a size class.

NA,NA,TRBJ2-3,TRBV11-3,TGTGCCAGCAGCTTCGCCTTCACAGATACGCAGTATTTT,CASSFAFTDTQYF
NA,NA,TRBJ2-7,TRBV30,TGTGCCTGTTCCTCCGGTTGGTACGAGCAGTACTTC,CACSSGWYEQYF
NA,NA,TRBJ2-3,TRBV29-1,TGCAGCGTTGGCGGGCAGAACACAGATACGCAGTATTTC,CSVGGQNTDTQYF
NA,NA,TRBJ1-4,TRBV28,TGTGCCAGCAACAGGGTCGGTGAAAAACTGTTTTTT,CASNRVGEKLFF
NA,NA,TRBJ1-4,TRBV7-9,TGTGCCAGCAGCTTAGTGGCAGATGGTGAAAAACTGTTTTTT,CASSLVADGEKLFF
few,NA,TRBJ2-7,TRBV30,TGTGCCTGGAGGCGCACGGGCGCTGGGGCCTACGAGCAGTACTTC,CAWRRTGAGAYEQYF
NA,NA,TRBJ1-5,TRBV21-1,TGTGCCAGCAGCAAACAGGGCCGCAATCAGCCCCAGCATTTT,CASSKQGRNQPQHF
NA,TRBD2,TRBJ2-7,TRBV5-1,TGCGCCAGCAGCTCGCTAGCGGGGTCGACCTACGAGCAGTACTTC,CASSSLAGSTYEQYF
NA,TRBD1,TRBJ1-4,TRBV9,TGTGCCAGCAGCGTAACAGGGGCTAATGAAAAACTGTTTTTT,CASSVTGANEKLFF
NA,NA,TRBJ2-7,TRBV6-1,TGTGCCAGCAGTGAAAGTCGTTTTAAGCGACTAAGCTCCTACGAGCAGTACTTC,CASSESRFKRLSSYEQYF
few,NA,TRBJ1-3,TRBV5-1,TGCGCCAGCAGCCCCCTACAGGGTAGCAACACCATATATTTT,CASSPLQGSNTIYF
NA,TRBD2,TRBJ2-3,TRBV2,TGTGCCAGCAGTGAGCGGCTAGCGGGAGATACGCAGTATTTT,CASSERLAGDTQYF
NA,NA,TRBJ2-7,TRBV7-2,TGTGCCAGCAGCTACGGGACCGCCGAAACCTACGAGCAGTACTTC,CASSYGTAETYEQYF
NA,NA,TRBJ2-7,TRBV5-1,TGCGCCAGCAGCTTGGCGGCAGGGTCCCTTGGCGAGCAGTACTTC,CASSLAAGSLGEQYF
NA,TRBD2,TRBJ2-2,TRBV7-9,TGTGCCAGCAGCCCCGGGCTAGCGGGCCCCGGGGAGCTGTTTTTT,CASSPGLAGPGELFF
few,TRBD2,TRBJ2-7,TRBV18,TGTGCCAGCTCACCATCGGGGGGATACAAGCAGTACTTC,CASSPSGGYKQYF
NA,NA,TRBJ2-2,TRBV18,TGTGCCAGCTCACCACCCGGGACCCAGAACACCGGGTCGCTCTCCTTGTTTTTT,CASSPPGTQNTGSLSLFF
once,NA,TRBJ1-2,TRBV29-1,TGCAGCATCAAGCGGGGCGCTGGCTATGGCTACACCTTC,CSIKRGAGYGYTF
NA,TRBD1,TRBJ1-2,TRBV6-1,TGTGCCACTACAGGGGACTATGGCTACACCTTC,CATTGDYGYTF
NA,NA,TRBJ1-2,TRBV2,TGTGCCAGCAGTGAGGGGGGGCTCGGCTACACCTTC,CASSEGGLGYTF
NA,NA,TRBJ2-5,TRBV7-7,TGTGCTAGCAGCTTAGGGCAGGGGTCAGAGACCCAGTACTTC,CASSLGQGSETQYF
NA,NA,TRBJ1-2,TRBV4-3,TGCGCCAGCAGCCAAGTGGGGAGCACTATCTCCGGCTACACCTTC,CASSQVGSTISGYTF
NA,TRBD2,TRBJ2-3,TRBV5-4,TGTGCCAGCAGACCGACTAGCGGCTCCACAGATGCGCAGTATTTT,CASRPTSGSTDAQYF
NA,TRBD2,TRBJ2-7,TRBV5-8,TGTGCCAGCAGCAGCTTAGGGGGGCTAGCGGGATACGAGCAGTACTTC,CASSSLGGLAGYEQYF
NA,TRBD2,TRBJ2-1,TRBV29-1,TGCAGCGTTGAAGATAGCGGGAGAAGCTCCTACAATGAGCAGTTCTTC,CSVEDSGRSSYNEQFF
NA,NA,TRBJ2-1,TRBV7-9,TGTGCCAGCAGCTTAGAGCAGGAGCAGTTCTTC,CASSLEQEQFF
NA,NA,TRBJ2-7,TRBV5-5,TGTGCCAGCAGCGCCACCTCTGATCAGGCCTACGAGCAGTACTTC,CASSATSDQAYEQYF
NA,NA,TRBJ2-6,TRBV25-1,TGTGCCAGCAGTGACCCGACAGATCCTGGGGCCAACGTCCTGACTTTC,CASSDPTDPGANVLTF
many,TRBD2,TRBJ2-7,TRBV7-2,TGTGCCAGCAGCCCCCGGGTAGCGGGGACCTACGAGCAGTACTTC,CASSPRVAGTYEQYF
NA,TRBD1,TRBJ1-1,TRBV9,TGTGCCAGCAGCGTAGCCATCACAGGGGGCACTGAAGCTTTCTTT,CASSVAITGGTEAFF
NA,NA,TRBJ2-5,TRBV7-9,TGTGCCAGCAGCCCACGGACAGTCGAGACCCAGTACTTC,CASSPRTVETQYF
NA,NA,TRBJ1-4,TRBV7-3,TGTGCCAGCAGCTTAGCCGTGGGAGAAAAACTGTTTTTT,CASSLAVGEKLFF
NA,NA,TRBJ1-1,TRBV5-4,TGTGCCAGCAGCTTTGGGGGAAGTGGCACTGAAGCTTTCTTT,CASSFGGSGTEAFF
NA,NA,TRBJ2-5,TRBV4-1,TGCGCCAGCAGCCAAGGACCCTTAGGGACCCAGTACTTC,CASSQGPLGTQYF
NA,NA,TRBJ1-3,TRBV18,TGTGCCAGCTCACCAAACCAGGTGCCGTTCTCTGGAAACACCATATATTTT,CASSPNQVPFSGNTIYF
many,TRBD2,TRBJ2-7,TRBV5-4,TGTGCCAGCAGCTTGGAGCTAGCGGGAGGCGAGCAGTACTTC,CASSLELAGGEQYF
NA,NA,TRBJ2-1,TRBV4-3,TGCGCCAGCAGCCAAACCCCACGGGGTAGCTCCTACAATGAGCAGTTCTTC,CASSQTPRGSSYNEQFF
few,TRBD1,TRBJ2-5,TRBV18,TGTGCCAGCTCACCAAGTAGGGGGCTAGAGACCCAGTACTTC,CASSPSRGLETQYF
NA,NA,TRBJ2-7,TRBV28,TGTGCCAGCAGTTATAGCGACCCCTCCTACGAGCAGTACTTC,CASSYSDPSYEQYF
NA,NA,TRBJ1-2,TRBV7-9,TGTGCCAGCAGCTTTGAGGGAGGTCGGCGGGGCTATGGCTACACCTTC,CASSFEGGRRGYGYTF
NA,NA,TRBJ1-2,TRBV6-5,TGTGCCAGCAGTATAACGGAAAACTATGGCTACACCTTC,CASSITENYGYTF
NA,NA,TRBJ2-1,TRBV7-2,TGTGCCAGCAGCTTATCTCTACCCAATGAGCAGTTCTTC,CASSLSLPNEQFF
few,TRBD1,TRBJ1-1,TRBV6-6,TGTGCCAGCGATTGGACAGGTCGGAGGAACACTGAAGCTTTCTTT,CASDWTGRRNTEAFF
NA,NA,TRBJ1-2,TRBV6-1,TGTGCCAGCAGTCGGGAGACTAACTATGGCTACACCTTC,CASSRETNYGYTF
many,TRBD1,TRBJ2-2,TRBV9,TGTGCCAGCAGCATGAGACAGGGGGTGGTCCCCGGGGAGCTGTTTTTT,CASSMRQGVVPGELFF
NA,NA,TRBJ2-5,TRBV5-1,TGCGCCAGCAGCTCGGCAGGGATGGAGACCCAGTACTTC,CASSSAGMETQYF
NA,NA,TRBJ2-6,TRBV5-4,TGTGCCAGCAGCTTAAATGCACGCATCTCTGGGGCCAACGTCCTGACTTTC,CASSLNARISGANVLTF
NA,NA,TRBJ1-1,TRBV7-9,TGTGCCAGCAGCGCAGGGTTAAGGGGGAACACTGAAGCTTTCTTT,CASSAGLRGNTEAFF
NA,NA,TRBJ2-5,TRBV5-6,TGTGCCAGCAGTTCGAGGTCCCTAGAGACCCAGTACTTC,CASSSRSLETQYF
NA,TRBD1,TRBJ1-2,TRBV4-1,TGCGCCAGCAGCCAAAACAGGGGGTCGGATGGCTACACCTTC,CASSQNRGSDGYTF
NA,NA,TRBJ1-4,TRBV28,TGTGCCAGCAGTACCCGACAGGCGGGGTACGAAAAACTGTTTTTT,CASSTRQAGYEKLFF
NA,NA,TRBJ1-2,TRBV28,TGTGCCAGCAGTTCCTCTAAATATAGGGTGGGGGTTCTAGCTAACTATGGCTACACCTTC,CASSSSKYRVGVLANYGYTF
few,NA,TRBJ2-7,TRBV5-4,TGTGCCAGCAGCTTTAGTTCAGCAGACGCCACCGCCCGGGAGCAGTACTTC,CASSFSSADATAREQYF
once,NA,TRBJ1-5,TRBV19,TGTGCCAGTATAGCAGGGGCACGGAGCAATCAGCCCCAGCATTTT,CASIAGARSNQPQHF